A selection of T cell receptor beta chains follows, all from one sample in a study of human T cells and chemical hapten exposure. Each CDR3 protein is one row after TCRdb ran MiXCR on the RACE reads. Among 120,000 or so distinct CDR3 sequences listed, around 11% were seen once. Sequenced here: whole blood, sampled in connection with sensitization to the hapten diphenylcyclopropenone (DPC). Receptors were obtained from a woman in her forties or fifties with alopecia areata. Some clones in this sample may be carry-over from other donors' samples. Each CDR3 is given without its conserved first and last residue. The order of the fields is J gene, V gene, CDR3 protein.

j_call: TRBJ2-6
v_call: TRBV28
cdr3_aa: ASSYSTVLT

j_call: TRBJ2-1
v_call: TRBV6-5
cdr3_aa: ASSYVGNNEQF

j_call: TRBJ2-5
v_call: TRBV27
cdr3_aa: ASSSSGSHQETQY

j_call: TRBJ2-5
v_call: TRBV7-8
cdr3_aa: ASSLPLGLAGGPMGQETQY

j_call: TRBJ2-7
v_call: TRBV27
cdr3_aa: ASSLQSTYEQY

j_call: TRBJ1-1
v_call: TRBV29-1
cdr3_aa: SVRDRVLPEAF

j_call: TRBJ2-4
v_call: TRBV3-1
cdr3_aa: ASSQFRLAGGPGAKNIQY

j_call: TRBJ2-7
v_call: TRBV28
cdr3_aa: ASSSPDRDAEQY

j_call: TRBJ1-6
v_call: TRBV19
cdr3_aa: ASNLLRAGNSPLH

j_call: TRBJ1-1
v_call: TRBV7-6
cdr3_aa: ASSFPGMNTEAF

j_call: TRBJ1-5
v_call: TRBV20-1
cdr3_aa: SARVLGSNQPQQ

j_call: TRBJ2-5
v_call: TRBV10-3
cdr3_aa: AISDGLAGGWAETQY

j_call: TRBJ2-7
v_call: TRBV7-9
cdr3_aa: ASRGQNEQY

j_call: TRBJ2-7
v_call: TRBV4-2
cdr3_aa: ASSLARTRWYEQY

j_call: TRBJ2-7
v_call: TRBV25-1
cdr3_aa: ASEAGGSGRYEQY

j_call: TRBJ2-3
v_call: TRBV4-2
cdr3_aa: ASSQEGLAGDDSDTQY

j_call: TRBJ2-5
v_call: TRBV10-2
cdr3_aa: ASSEQGTGGETQY

j_call: TRBJ1-1
v_call: TRBV6-1
cdr3_aa: ASSEWGRADRGAF

j_call: TRBJ1-5
v_call: TRBV4-1
cdr3_aa: ASSQEDRLNQPQH

j_call: TRBJ2-2
v_call: TRBV27
cdr3_aa: ASSFGLAGAGELF

j_call: TRBJ2-7
v_call: TRBV13
cdr3_aa: ASSLGRQGVYEQY

j_call: TRBJ2-7
v_call: TRBV6-2/TRBV6-3
cdr3_aa: ASTRGLAGAWEQY

j_call: TRBJ1-5
v_call: TRBV15
cdr3_aa: ATSRDRPLGGQPQH

j_call: TRBJ2-1
v_call: TRBV29-1
cdr3_aa: SVDGTGGWNEQF

j_call: TRBJ2-7
v_call: TRBV28
cdr3_aa: ATKREGYEQY

j_call: TRBJ1-5
v_call: TRBV28
cdr3_aa: ASSYARTGNQPQH

j_call: TRBJ2-7
v_call: TRBV5-1
cdr3_aa: ASSPGLAESYEQY

j_call: TRBJ2-1
v_call: TRBV19
cdr3_aa: ASSVRGNEQF